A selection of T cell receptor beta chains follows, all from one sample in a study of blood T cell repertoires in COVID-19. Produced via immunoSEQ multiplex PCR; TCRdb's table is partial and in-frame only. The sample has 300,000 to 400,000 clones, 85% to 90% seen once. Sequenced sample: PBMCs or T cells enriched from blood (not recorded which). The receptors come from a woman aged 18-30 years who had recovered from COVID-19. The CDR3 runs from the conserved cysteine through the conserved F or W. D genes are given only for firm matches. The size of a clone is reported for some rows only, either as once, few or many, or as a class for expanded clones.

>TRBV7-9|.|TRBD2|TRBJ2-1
CASTHRGLNEQFF
TGTGCCAGCACACATAGGGGACTAAATGAGCAGTTCTTC
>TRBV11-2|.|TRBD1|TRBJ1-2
CASSLADRGYYGYTF
TGTGCCAGCAGCTTAGCTGACAGGGGTTACTATGGCTACACCTTC
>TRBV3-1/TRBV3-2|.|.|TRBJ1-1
CASSQAGAKAAEAFF
TGTGCCAGCAGCCAGGCAGGGGCAAAGGCGGCTGAAGCTTTCTTT
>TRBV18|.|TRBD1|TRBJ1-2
CASSPVATGGWGYTF
TGTGCCAGCTCACCAGTCGCGACAGGGGGATGGGGCTACACCTTC
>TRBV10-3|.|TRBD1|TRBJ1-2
CAISESAGGGGYTF
TGTGCCATCAGTGAGTCGGCAGGGGGCGGTGGCTACACCTTC
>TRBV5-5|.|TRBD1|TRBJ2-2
CASRRDSYTGELFF
TGTGCCAGCCGCCGGGACAGCTATACCGGGGAGCTGTTTTTT
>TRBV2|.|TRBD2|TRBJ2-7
CASSERGTSGSYEQYF
TGTGCCAGCAGTGAAAGGGGGACTAGCGGCTCCTACGAGCAGTACTTC
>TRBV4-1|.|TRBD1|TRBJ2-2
CASSGTVWTGELFF
TGCGCCAGCAGCGGGACAGTTTGGACCGGGGAGCTGTTTTTT
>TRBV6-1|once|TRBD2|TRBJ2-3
CASSGGRTSGGAGDTQYF
TGTGCCAGCAGTGGTGGGAGGACTAGCGGGGGGGCCGGAGATACGCAGTATTTT
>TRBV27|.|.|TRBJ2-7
CASSRDGRGIYEQYF
TGTGCCAGCAGCCGTGACGGCCGCGGAATCTACGAGCAGTACTTC
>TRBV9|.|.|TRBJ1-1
CASSVGSQGRNTEAFF
TGTGCCAGCAGCGTAGGCTCCCAGGGTAGGAACACTGAAGCTTTCTTT
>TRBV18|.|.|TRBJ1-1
CASSPPEGLNTEAFF
TGTGCCAGCTCACCACCAGAGGGTTTGAACACTGAAGCTTTCTTT
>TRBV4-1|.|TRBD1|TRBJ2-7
CASSNRDRGYEQYF
TGCGCCAGCAGCAACCGGGACAGGGGATACGAGCAGTACTTC
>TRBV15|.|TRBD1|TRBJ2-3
CATSRENPWDRGTDTQYF
TGTGCCACCAGCAGGGAAAACCCGTGGGACAGGGGCACAGATACGCAGTATTTT
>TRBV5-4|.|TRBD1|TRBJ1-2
CASNRGLTNDYGYTF
TGTGCCAGCAACAGGGGACTGACGAACGACTATGGCTACACCTTC
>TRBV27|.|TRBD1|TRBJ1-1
CASSLTGQGVNTEAFF
TGTGCCAGCAGTTTAACCGGACAGGGAGTGAACACTGAAGCTTTCTTT
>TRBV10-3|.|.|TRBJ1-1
CAISLGARNTEAFF
TGTGCCATCAGTCTTGGGGCGCGGAACACTGAAGCTTTCTTT
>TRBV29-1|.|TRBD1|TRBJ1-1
CSGQGKNTEAFF
TGCAGCGGACAGGGGAAGAACACTGAAGCTTTCTTT